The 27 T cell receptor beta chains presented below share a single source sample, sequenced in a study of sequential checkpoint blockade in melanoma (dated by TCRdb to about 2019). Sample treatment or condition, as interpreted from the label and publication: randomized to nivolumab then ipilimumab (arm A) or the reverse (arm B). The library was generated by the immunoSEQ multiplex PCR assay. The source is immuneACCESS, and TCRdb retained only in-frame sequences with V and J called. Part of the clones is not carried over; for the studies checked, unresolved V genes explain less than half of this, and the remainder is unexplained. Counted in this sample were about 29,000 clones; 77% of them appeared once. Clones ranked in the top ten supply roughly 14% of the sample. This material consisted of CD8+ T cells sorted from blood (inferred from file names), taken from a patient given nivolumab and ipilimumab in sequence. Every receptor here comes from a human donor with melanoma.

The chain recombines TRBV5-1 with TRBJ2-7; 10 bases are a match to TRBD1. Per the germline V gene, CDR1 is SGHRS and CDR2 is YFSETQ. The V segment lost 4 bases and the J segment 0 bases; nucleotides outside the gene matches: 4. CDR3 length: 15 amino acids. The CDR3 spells CASSPGTGASYEQYF. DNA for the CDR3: TGCGCCAGCAGCCCAGGGACAGGGGCCTCCTACGAGCAGTACTTC.

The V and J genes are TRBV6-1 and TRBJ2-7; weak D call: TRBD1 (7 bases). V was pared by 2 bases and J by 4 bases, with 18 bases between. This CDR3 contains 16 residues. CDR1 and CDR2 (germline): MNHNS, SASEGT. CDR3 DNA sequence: TGTGCCAGCAGTGAAACGCGGGCCAGGGGGAGGTACGAGCAGTACTTC. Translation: CASSETRARGRYEQYF.

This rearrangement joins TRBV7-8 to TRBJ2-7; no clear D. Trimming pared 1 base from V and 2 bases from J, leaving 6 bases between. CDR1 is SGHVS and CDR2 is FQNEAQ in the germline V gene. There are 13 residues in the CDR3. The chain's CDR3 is CASSLGSAYEQYF. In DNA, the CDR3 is TGTGCCAGCAGCTTAGGATCAGCCTACGAGCAGTACTTC. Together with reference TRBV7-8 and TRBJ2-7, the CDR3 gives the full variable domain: GAGVSQSPRYKVAKRGQDVALRCDPISGHVSLFWYQQALGQGPEFLTYFQNEAQLDKSGLPSDRFFAERPEGSVSTLKIQRTQQEDSAVYLCASSLGSAYEQYFGPGTRLTVT.

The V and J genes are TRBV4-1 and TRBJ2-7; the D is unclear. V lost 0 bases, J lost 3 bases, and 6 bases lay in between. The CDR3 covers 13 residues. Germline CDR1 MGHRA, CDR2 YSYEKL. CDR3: CASSQDQNYEQYF. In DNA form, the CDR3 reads TGCGCCAGCAGCCAAGACCAAAACTACGAGCAGTACTTC.

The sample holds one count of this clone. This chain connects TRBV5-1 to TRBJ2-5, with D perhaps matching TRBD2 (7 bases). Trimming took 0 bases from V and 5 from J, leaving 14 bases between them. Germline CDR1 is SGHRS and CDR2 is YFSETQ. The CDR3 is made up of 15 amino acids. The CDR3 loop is CASSLAGGPGETQYF. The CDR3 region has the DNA TGCGCCAGCAGCTTGGCCGGGGGGCCTGGGGAGACCCAGTACTTC.

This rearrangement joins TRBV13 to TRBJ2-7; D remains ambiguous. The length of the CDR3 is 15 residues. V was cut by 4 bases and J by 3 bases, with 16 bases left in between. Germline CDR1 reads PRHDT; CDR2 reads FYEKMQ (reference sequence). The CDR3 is CASSSETTTHYEQYF. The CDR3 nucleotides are TGTGCCAGCAGCTCAGAGACGACAACCCACTACGAGCAGTACTTC.

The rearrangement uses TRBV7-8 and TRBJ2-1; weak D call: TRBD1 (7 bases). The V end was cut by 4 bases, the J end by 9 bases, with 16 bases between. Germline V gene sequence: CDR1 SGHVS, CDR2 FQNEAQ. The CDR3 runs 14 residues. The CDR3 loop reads CASSSNRGGGEQFF. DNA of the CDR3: TGTGCCAGCAGCTCGAACAGGGGAGGTGGTGAGCAGTTCTTC.

The CDR3 sequence is CASSEVQGYTEAFF. CDR3 coding DNA: TGTGCCAGCAGTGAAGTGCAGGGGTACACTGAAGCTTTCTTT. This rearrangement joins TRBV2 to TRBJ1-1; a weak D match, TRBD1 (6 bases). Trimming removed 1 base from V and 3 bases from J, with 9 bases in between. CDR3 length: 14 amino acids. CDR1 and CDR2 from the germline V gene are SNHLY and FYNNEI.

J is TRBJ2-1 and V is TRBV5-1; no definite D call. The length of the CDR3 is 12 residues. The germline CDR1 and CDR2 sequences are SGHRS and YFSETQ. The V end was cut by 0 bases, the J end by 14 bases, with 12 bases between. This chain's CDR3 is CASSLDQRQKFF. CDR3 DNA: TGCGCCAGCAGCTTGGACCAGCGTCAGAAGTTCTTC.

This chain's CDR3 is CASSLPIAETQYF. CDR3 in DNA: TGTGCCAGCAGCTTACCCATCGCGGAGACCCAGTACTTC. The rearrangement uses TRBV7-2 and TRBJ2-5; the D is unclear. Looked up from germline, CDR1 is SGHTA and CDR2 is FQGNSA. This CDR3 has 13 amino acids. Trimming stripped 2 bases from V and 5 bases from J, with 9 bases between.

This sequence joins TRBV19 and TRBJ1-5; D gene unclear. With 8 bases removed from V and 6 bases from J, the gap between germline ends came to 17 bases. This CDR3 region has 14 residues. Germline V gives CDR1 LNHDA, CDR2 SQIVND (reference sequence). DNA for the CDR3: TGTGCCAGTGGGCCCTCGGAACTGGGTCAGCCCCAGCATTTT. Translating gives CASGPSELGQPQHF.

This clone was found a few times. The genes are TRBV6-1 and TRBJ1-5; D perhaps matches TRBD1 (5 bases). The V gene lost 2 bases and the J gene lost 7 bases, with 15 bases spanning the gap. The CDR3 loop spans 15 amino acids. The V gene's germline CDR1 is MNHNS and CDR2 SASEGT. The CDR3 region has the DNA TGTGCCAGCAGTGAATTGGAGGGGTCGATGCAGCCCCAGCATTTT. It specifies CASSELEGSMQPQHF.

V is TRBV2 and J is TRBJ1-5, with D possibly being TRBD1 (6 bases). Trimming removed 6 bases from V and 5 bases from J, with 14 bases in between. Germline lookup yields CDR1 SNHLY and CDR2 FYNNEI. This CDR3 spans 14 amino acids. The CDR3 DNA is TGTGCCAGCAGCCCCGGGGGGGGCCATCAGCCCCAGCATTTT. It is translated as CASSPGGGHQPQHF.

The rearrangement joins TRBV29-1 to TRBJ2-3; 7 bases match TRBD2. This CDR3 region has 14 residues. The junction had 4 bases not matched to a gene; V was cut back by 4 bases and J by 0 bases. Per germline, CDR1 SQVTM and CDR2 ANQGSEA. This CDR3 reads CSVVSGTSTDTQYF. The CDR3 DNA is TGCAGCGTTGTGAGCGGGACTAGCACAGATACGCAGTATTTT.

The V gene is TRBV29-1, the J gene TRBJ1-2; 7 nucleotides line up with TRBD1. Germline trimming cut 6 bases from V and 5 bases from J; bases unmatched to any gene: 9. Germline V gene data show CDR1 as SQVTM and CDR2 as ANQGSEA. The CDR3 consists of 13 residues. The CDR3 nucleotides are TGCAGCGTGCTAACGGGACAGAGATATGGCTACACCTTC. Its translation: CSVLTGQRYGYTF.

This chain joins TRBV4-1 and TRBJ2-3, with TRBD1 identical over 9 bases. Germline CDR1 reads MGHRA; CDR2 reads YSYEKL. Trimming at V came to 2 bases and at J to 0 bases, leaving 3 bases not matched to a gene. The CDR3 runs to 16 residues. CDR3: CASSQRQGESTDTQYF. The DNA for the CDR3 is TGCGCCAGCAGCCAACGACAGGGGGAGAGCACAGATACGCAGTATTTT.

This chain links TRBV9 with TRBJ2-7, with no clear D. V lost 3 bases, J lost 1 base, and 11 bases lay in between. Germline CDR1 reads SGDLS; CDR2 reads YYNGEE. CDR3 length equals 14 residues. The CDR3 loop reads CASSADRVSYEQYF. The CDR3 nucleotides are TGTGCCAGCAGCGCAGATCGGGTTTCCTACGAGCAGTACTTC. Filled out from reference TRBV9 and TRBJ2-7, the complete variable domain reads DSGVTQTPKHLITATGQRVTLRCSPRSGDLSVYWYQQSLDQGLQFLIQYYNGEERAKGNILERFSAQQFPDLHSELNLSSLELGDSALYFCASSADRVSYEQYFGPGTRLTVT.

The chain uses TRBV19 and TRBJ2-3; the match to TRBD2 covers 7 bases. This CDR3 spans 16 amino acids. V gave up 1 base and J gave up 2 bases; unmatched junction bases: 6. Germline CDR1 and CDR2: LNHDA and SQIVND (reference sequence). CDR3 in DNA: TGTGCCAGTAGTATAGCTTGGGGGGGTGACACAGATACGCAGTATTTT. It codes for CASSIAWGGDTDTQYF.

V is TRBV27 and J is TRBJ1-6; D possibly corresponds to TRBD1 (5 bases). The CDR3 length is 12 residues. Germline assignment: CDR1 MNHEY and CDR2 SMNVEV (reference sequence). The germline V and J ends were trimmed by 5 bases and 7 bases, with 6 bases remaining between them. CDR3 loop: CASSGGNSPLHF. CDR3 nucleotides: TGTGCCAGCAGTGGGGGGAATTCACCCCTCCACTTT.

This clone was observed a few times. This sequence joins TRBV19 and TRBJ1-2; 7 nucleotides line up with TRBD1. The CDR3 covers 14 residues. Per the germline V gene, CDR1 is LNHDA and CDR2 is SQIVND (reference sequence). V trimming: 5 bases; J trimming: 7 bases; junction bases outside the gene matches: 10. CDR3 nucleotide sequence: TGTGCCAGTAGTGCGACCGGGACAGAGAGTGGCTACACCTTC. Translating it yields CASSATGTESGYTF.

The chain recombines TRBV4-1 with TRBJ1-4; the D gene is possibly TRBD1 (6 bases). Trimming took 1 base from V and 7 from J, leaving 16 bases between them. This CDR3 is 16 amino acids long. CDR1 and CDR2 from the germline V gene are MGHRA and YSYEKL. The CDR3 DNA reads TGCGCCAGCAGCCAAGCGGTTCAGGGGCTGACTGAAAAACTGTTTTTT. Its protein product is CASSQAVQGLTEKLFF.

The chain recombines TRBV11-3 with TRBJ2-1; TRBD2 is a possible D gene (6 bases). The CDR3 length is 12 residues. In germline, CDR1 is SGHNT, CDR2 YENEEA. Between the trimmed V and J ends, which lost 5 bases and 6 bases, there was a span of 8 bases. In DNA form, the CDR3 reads TGTGCCAGCAGCGTTAGCGGCAATGAGCAGTTCTTC. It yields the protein CASSVSGNEQFF.

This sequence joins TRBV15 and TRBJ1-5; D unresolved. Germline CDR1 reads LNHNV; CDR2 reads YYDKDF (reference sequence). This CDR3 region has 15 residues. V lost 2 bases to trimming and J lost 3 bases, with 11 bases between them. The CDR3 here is CATSRSKLLNQPQHF. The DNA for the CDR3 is TGTGCCACCAGCAGATCCAAGCTCCTCAATCAGCCCCAGCATTTT.

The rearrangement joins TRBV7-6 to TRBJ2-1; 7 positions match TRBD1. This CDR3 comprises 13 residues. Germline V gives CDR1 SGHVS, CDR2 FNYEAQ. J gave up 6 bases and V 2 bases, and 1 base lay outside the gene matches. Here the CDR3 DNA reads TGTGCCAGCAGCTTAACAGGGGCCAATGAGCAGTTCTTC. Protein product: CASSLTGANEQFF.

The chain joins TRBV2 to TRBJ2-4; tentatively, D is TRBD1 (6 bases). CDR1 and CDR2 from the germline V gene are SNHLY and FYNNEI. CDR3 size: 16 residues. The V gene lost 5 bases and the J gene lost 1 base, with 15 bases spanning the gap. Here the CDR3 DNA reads TGTGCCAGCAGTACTCCGTCCCAGGGGGCCAAAAACATTCAGTACTTC. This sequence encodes CASSTPSQGAKNIQYF. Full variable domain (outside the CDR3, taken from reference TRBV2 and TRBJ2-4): EPEVTQTPSHQVTQMGQEVILRCVPISNHLYFYWYRQILGQKVEFLVSFYNNEISEKSEIFDDQFSVERPDGSNFTLKIRSTKLEDSAMYFCASSTPSQGAKNIQYFGAGTRLSVL.

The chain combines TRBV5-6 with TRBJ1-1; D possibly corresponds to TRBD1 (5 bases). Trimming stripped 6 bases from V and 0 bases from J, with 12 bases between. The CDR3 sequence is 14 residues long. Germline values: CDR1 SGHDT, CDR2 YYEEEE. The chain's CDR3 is CASTEGPLNTEAFF. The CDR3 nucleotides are TGTGCCAGCACGGAGGGACCATTGAACACTGAAGCTTTCTTT.

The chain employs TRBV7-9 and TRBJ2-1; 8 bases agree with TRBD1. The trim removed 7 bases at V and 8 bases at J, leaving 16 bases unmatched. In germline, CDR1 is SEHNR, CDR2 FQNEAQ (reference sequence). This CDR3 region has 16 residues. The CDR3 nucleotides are TGTGCCAGCAAATCTGGACCGGGACAGGAATTCGATGAGCAGTTCTTC. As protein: CASKSGPGQEFDEQFF.